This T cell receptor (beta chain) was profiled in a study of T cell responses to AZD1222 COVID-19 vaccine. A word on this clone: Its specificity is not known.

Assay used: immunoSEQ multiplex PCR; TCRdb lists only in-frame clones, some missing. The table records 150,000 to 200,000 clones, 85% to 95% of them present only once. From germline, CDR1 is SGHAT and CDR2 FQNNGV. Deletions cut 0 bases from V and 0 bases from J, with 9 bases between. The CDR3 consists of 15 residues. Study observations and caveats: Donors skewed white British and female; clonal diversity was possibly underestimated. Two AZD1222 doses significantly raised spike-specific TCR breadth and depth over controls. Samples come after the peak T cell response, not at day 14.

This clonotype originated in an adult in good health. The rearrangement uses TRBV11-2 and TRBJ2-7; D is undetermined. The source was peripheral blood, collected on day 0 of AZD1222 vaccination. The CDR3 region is CASSLDLGSSYEQYF. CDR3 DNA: TGTGCCAGCAGCTTAGATCTCGGAAGCTCCTACGAGCAGTACTTC.